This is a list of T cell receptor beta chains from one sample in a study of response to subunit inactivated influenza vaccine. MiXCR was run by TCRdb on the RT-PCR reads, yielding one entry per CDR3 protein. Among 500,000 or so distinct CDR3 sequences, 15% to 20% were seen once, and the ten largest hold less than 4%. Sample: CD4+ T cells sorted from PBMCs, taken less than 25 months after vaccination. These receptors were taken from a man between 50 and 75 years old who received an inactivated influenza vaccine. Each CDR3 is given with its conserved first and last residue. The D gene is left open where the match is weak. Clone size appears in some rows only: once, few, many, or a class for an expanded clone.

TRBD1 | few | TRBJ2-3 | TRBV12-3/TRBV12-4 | CASRAIGQGRVYF | TGTGCCAGCAGAGCCATAGGACAGGGGCGCGTGTATTTT
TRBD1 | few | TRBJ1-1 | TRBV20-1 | CSASPGGRTDTEAFF | TGCAGTGCTAGCCCAGGGGGGCGGACTGACACTGAAGCTTTCTTT
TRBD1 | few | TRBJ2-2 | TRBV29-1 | CSVGGDRGNTGELFF | TGCAGCGTTGGGGGGGACAGGGGCAACACCGGGGAGCTGTTTTTT
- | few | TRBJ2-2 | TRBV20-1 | CSALVGAAGELFF | TGCAGTGCCCTCGTAGGGGCCGCCGGGGAGCTGTTTTTT
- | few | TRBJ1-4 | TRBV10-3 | CAISDPREGIEKLFF | TGTGCCATCAGTGATCCGAGGGAAGGAATCGAAAAACTGTTTTTT
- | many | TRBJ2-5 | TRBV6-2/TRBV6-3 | CASSLRGPLQETQYF | TGTGCCAGCAGTTTGCGGGGGCCCTTACAAGAGACCCAGTACTTC
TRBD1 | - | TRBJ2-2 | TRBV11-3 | CASSAEWDRGGTGELFF | TGTGCCAGCAGCGCCGAATGGGACAGGGGAGGGACCGGGGAGCTGTTTTTT
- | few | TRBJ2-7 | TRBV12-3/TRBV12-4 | CASSLGSAYEQYF | TGTGCCAGCAGTTTGGGGTCAGCCTACGAGCAGTACTTC
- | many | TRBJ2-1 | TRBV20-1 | CSAASHEQFF | TGCAGTGCCGCTAGCCATGAGCAGTTCTTC
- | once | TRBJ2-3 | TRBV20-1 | CSAHPGPLGTQYF | TGCAGTGCCCATCCTGGCCCCTTGGGTACGCAGTATTTT
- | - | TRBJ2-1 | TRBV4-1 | CASSQVVGFSYNEQFF | TGCGCCAGCAGCCAAGTGGTGGGGTTCTCCTACAATGAGCAGTTCTTC
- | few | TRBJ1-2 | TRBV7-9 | CASSLETGIRERGYTF | TGTGCCAGCAGCTTAGAAACAGGAATAAGGGAAAGAGGCTACACCTTC
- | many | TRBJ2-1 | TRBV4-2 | CASSQGISRLDEQFF | TGTGCCAGCAGCCAAGGAATTAGCCGCCTTGATGAGCAGTTCTTC
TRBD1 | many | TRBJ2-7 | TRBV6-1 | CASRTGTGAYEQYF | TGTGCCAGCAGGACCGGGACAGGAGCTTACGAGCAGTACTTC
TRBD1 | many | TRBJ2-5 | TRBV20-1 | CSAGTGVGQETQYF | TGCAGTGCTGGAACAGGGGTGGGGCAAGAGACCCAGTACTTC
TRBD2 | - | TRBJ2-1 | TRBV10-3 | CAISEGLAPFNEQFF | TGTGCCATCAGTGAGGGACTAGCGCCCTTCAATGAGCAGTTCTTC
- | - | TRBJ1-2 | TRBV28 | CASSSNLLREYGYTF | TGTGCCAGCAGCTCCAACCTCCTTCGGGAGTATGGCTACACCTTC
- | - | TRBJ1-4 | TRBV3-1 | CASSQVPGGEKLFF | TGTGCCAGCAGCCAAGTGCCCGGGGGTGAAAAACTGTTTTTT
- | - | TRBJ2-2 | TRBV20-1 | CSARDRSRAVGELFF | TGCAGTGCTAGAGATCGTTCCCGAGCGGTAGGGGAGCTGTTTTTT
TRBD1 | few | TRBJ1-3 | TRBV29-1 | CSVDKTGNGNTIYF | TGCAGCGTTGACAAGACAGGGAATGGAAACACCATATATTTT
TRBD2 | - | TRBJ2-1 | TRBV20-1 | CSARGGLAVYNEQFF | TGCAGTGCTAGAGGGGGACTAGCGGTATACAATGAGCAGTTCTTC
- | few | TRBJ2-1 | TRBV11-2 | CASSFLGAGSYNEQFF | TGTGCCAGCAGCTTTCTCGGGGCAGGCTCCTACAATGAGCAGTTCTTC
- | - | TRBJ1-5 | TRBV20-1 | CSATDSFSNQPQHF | TGCAGTGCAACAGACAGTTTTAGCAATCAGCCCCAGCATTTT
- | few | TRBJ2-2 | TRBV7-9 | CASSRDTHTGELFF | TGTGCCAGCAGCCGAGACACCCACACCGGGGAGCTGTTTTTT
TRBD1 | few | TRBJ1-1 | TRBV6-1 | CASSPTTGGNTEAFF | TGTGCCAGCAGTCCCACGACAGGGGGGAACACTGAAGCTTTCTTT
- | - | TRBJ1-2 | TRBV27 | CASSSSDGGFYGYTF | TGTGCCAGCAGTTCGTCGGACGGGGGGTTCTATGGCTACACCTTC
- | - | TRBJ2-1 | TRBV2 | CASNEVNEQFF | TGTGCCAGCAACGAGGTGAATGAGCAGTTCTTC
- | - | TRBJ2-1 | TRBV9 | CASSSRQGSNEQFF | TGTGCCAGCAGTTCACGCCAGGGTTCCAATGAGCAGTTCTTC
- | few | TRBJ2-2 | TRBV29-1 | CSVGTTRRTGELFF | TGCAGCGTTGGGACGACTAGACGGACCGGGGAGCTGTTTTTT
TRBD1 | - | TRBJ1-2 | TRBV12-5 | CASGQDRGYYGYTF | TGTGCTAGTGGTCAAGACAGGGGGTACTATGGCTACACCTTC
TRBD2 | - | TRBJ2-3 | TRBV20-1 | CSAETSGGTDTQYF | TGCAGTGCGGAGACTAGCGGGGGCACAGATACGCAGTATTTT
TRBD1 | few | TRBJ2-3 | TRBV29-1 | CSSGQATQYF | TGCAGCTCGGGACAGGCTACGCAGTATTTT
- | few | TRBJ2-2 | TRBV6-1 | CASRRMTANTGELFF | TGTGCCAGCAGGAGGATGACAGCGAACACCGGGGAGCTGTTTTTT
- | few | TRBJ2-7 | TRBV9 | CASSASDRIYEQYF | TGTGCCAGCAGCGCATCGGACCGAATCTACGAGCAGTACTTC
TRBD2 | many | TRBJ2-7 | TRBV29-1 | CSARLADAYEQYF | TGCAGCGCCAGACTAGCGGACGCCTACGAGCAGTACTTC
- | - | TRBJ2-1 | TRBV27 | CASSLSGRGEQFF | TGTGCCAGCAGTTTATCGGGGCGTGGGGAGCAGTTCTTC
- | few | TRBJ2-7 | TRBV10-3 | CAISRQNYEQYF | TGTGCCATCAGTCGACAGAACTACGAGCAGTACTTC
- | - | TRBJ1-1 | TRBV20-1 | CSAEDTLNTEAFF | TGCAGTGCCGAGGACACTCTGAACACTGAAGCTTTCTTT
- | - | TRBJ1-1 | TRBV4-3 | CASSITGTNTEAFF | TGCGCCAGCAGCATCACAGGGACGAACACTGAAGCTTTCTTT
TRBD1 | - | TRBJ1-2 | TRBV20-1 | CSATSTGYYGYTF | TGCAGTGCTACCTCGACAGGGTACTATGGCTACACCTTC
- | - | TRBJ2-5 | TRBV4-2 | CASSQDSLMGTQYF | TGTGCCAGCAGCCAAGATAGCCTTATGGGGACCCAGTACTTC
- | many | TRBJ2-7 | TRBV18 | CASSPMGSPYEQYF | TGTGCCAGCTCACCAATGGGCAGTCCCTACGAGCAGTACTTC
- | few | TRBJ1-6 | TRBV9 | CASSVGQVDNSPLHF | TGTGCCAGCAGCGTAGGGCAGGTCGATAATTCACCCCTCCACTTT
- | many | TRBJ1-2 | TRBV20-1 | CSARDYGAGYGYTF | TGCAGTGCTAGAGATTACGGGGCGGGCTATGGCTACACCTTC
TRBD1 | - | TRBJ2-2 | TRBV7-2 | CASSLTGGASSGELFF | TGTGCCAGCAGCTTGACAGGGGGCGCCAGTTCCGGGGAGCTGTTTTTT
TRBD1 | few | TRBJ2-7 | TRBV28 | CASSPTDREYEQYF | TGTGCCAGCAGCCCAACCGACAGGGAATACGAGCAGTACTTC
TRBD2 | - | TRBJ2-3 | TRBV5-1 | CASSLMAGENTQYF | TGCGCCAGCAGCTTGATGGCGGGGGAAAATACGCAGTATTTT
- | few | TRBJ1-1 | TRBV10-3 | CAISELYREKDTEAFF | TGTGCCATCAGTGAGTTATACAGGGAAAAGGACACTGAAGCTTTCTTT
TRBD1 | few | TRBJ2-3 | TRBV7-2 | CASQGAFGADTQYF | TGTGCCAGTCAGGGGGCCTTTGGAGCAGATACGCAGTATTTT
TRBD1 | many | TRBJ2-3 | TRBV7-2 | CASSFPGGGTDTQYF | TGTGCCAGCAGCTTCCCAGGGGGCGGCACAGATACGCAGTATTTT
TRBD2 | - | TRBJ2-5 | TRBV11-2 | CASSYPVGGRDRETQYF | TGTGCCAGCAGCTACCCCGTAGGAGGGAGGGACCGTGAGACCCAGTACTTC
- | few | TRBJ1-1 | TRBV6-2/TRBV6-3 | CASSYSDFQFREAFF | TGTGCCAGCAGTTACTCGGATTTCCAGTTCAGGGAGGCTTTCTTT